This T cell receptor (beta chain) was captured by sequencing in a study of blood T cells in healthy people across ages. The V and J ends lost 4 bases and 0 bases respectively, with 17 bases between them. The germline CDR1 and CDR2 sequences are SGDLS and YYNGEE. The CDR3 covers 16 residues. PCR was performed a second time for roughly 7 to 12 cycles using a sample-barcoded 5' primer and a J-beta primer mix. Using its own MiXCR run on the 5' RACE reads, TCRdb lists one record per CDR3 protein. The sample consists of about 1.6 million distinct CDR3 sequences, about 32% of them appearing once. Each sample provided at least 5 micrograms of extracted total RNA.

The TCR was taken from a woman aged 30 to 39 in good health. The V and J genes are TRBV9 and TRBJ2-7; possibly TRBD1 for D (5 bases). The sample taken for sequencing was blood. The CDR3 is CASSLAPDISSYEQYF. The CDR3 bases are TGTGCCAGCAGCCTCGCGCCGGACATCAGCTCCTACGAGCAGTACTTC.